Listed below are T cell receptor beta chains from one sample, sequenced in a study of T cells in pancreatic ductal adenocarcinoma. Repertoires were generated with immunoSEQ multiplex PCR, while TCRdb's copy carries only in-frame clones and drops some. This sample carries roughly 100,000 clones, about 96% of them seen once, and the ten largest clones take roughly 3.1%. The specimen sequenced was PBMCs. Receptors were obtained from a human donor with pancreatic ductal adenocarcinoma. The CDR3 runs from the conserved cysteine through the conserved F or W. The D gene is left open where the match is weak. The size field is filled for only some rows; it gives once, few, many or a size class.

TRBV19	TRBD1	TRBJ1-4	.	TGTGCCAGTAGTACCGGGACAGGGATAAATGAAAAACTGTTTTTT	CASSTGTGINEKLFF
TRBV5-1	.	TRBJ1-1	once	TGCGCCAGCAGCTTCAGGGGTGCCACTGAAGCTTTCTTT	CASSFRGATEAFF
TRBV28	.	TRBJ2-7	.	TGTGCCAGCAGTTTCAGCGGAGACTACGAGCAGTACTTC	CASSFSGDYEQYF
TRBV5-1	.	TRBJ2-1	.	TGCGCCAGCAGCGGGACGGGAGTCTACAATGAGCAGTTCTTC	CASSGTGVYNEQFF
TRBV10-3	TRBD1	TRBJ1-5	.	TGTGCCATCGGAGACAGGGGCAATCAGCCCCAGCATTTT	CAIGDRGNQPQHF
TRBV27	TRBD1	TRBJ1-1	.	TGTGCCAGCAGTTTCACAGGACAGGGGGCGACTGAAGCTTTCTTT	CASSFTGQGATEAFF
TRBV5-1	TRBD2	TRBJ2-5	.	TGCGCCAGCAGCTCCGGGACTAGCGGGAGAGCTACCCAGTACTTC	CASSSGTSGRATQYF
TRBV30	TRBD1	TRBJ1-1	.	TGTGCCTGGAGTAGAACGACAGGGATTTCTCAAGCTTTCTTT	CAWSRTTGISQAFF
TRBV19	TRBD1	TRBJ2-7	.	TGTGCCAGTAGGAGAGAAAGCGGGACAGGGGGCGACGAGCAGTACTTC	CASRRESGTGGDEQYF
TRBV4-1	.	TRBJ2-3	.	TGCGCCAGCAGCCGGGGTAGCGGCGACACAGATACGCAGTATTTT	CASSRGSGDTDTQYF
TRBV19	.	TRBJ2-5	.	TGTGCCAGTACCCCGACGAGGTACCAAGAGACCCAGTACTTC	CASTPTRYQETQYF
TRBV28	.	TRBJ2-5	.	TGTGCCAGCAGTTTACGAGAGACCCAGTACTTC	CASSLRETQYF
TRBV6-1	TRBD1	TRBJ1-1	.	TGTGCCAGCAGCCCCGGGACAGTGAACACTGAAGCTTTCTTT	CASSPGTVNTEAFF
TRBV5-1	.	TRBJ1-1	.	TGCGCCAGCAGGGGGCAGGTTGAAGCTTTCTTT	CASRGQVEAFF
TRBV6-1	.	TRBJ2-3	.	TGTGCCACCGTGACACAGGGTGCAGATACGCAGTATTTT	CATVTQGADTQYF
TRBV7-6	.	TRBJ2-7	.	TGTGCCAGCAGCTCTAACCCTCGAACCTACGAGCAGTACTTC	CASSSNPRTYEQYF
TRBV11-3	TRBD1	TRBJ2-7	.	TGTGCCAGCAGCCCGGGGGGACAGGGAAGTGCCGAACAGTACTTC	CASSPGGQGSAEQYF
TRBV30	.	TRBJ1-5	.	TGTGCCTGGAGTGGGACAGGCAATCAGCCCCAGCATTTT	CAWSGTGNQPQHF
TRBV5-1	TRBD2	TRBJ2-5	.	TGCGCCAGCAGATTGGGGACTAGCTCACAGACCCAGTACTTC	CASRLGTSSQTQYF
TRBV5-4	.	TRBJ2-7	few	TGTGCCAGCACCGACGGGGGATCCTACGAGCAGTACTTC	CASTDGGSYEQYF
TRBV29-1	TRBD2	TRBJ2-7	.	TGCAGCGTTGCGGTGGCTAGCGGAACCTACGAGCAGTACTTC	CSVAVASGTYEQYF
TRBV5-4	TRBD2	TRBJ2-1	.	TGTGCCAGCAGCTTGGTAACTAGCGGCTACAATGAGCAGTTCTTC	CASSLVTSGYNEQFF
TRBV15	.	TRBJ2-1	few	TGTGCCACCAGCAGACCCCCGGATGAGCAGTTCTTC	CATSRPPDEQFF
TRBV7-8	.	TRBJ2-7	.	TGTGCCAGCAGCCTAGACACGTCGTACGAGCAGTACTTC	CASSLDTSYEQYF
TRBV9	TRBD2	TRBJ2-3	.	TGTGCCAGCAGCGTAGGGGGTAGCGGGGGAGGCACAGATACGCAGTATTTT	CASSVGGSGGGTDTQYF
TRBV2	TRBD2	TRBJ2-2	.	TGTGCCAGCCTGGGACTAGCGTTCACCGGGGAGCTGTTTTTT	CASLGLAFTGELFF
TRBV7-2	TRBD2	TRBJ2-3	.	TGTGCCAGCAGCTCCAGGGACTACGGGGATACGCAGTATTTT	CASSSRDYGDTQYF
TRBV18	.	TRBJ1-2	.	TGTGCCAGCTCACCGTCGGCAGGGCCCACTAACTATGGCTACACCTTC	CASSPSAGPTNYGYTF
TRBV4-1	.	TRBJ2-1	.	TGCGCCAGCAGGTTTCTAACGATGCAGTTCTTC	CASRFLTMQFF
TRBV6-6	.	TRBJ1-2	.	TGTGCCAGCAGGGAGGACTATGGCTACACCTTC	CASREDYGYTF
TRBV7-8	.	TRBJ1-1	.	TGTGCCAGCAGCTTAGCAGGGACAATCTCTGAAGCTTTCTTT	CASSLAGTISEAFF
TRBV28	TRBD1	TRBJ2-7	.	TGTGCCAGCAGGGCGGAGGCAGCACAGGGGGTCTACGAGCAGTACTTC	CASRAEAAQGVYEQYF
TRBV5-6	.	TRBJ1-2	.	TGTGCCAGCAGCTTGCAGGGGCCCCCTCTTGGCTACACCTTC	CASSLQGPPLGYTF
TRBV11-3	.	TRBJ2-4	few	TGTGCCAGCAGATTCCTAGCCAAAAACATTCAGTACTTC	CASRFLAKNIQYF
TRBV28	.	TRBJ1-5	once	TGTGCCAGCGCCGACAGTGGGGGCAATCAGCCCCAGCATTTT	CASADSGGNQPQHF
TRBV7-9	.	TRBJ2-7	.	TGTGCCAGCAGCAAGAGTAGCTCCTACGAGCAGTACTTC	CASSKSSSYEQYF
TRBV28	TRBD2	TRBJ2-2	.	TGTGCCAGCAGCCTGGGACTAGCGGGAAACACCGGGGAGCTGTTTTTT	CASSLGLAGNTGELFF
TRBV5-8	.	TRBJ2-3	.	TGTGCCAGCAGCTTGTCCGGGACACCCGCATCAGATACGCAGTATTTT	CASSLSGTPASDTQYF
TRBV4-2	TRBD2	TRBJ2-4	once	TGTGCCAGCAGCCAATTAAGCGGGGTAAACATTCAGTACTTC	CASSQLSGVNIQYF
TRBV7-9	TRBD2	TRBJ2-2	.	TGTGCCAGCAGCCCCTCCGACTGGGGGGGCACCGGGGAGCTGTTTTTT	CASSPSDWGGTGELFF
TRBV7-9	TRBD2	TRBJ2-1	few	TGTGCCAGCAGCTCGGGACTAGCGGGAGGGGGCTACAATGAGCAGTTCTTC	CASSSGLAGGGYNEQFF
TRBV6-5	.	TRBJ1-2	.	TGTGCCAGCAGTCACGCGGGGCGCTACACCTTC	CASSHAGRYTF
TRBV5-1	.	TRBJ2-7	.	TGCGCCAGCAGCTTGGGTACAGGGTTCCACGAGCAGTACTTC	CASSLGTGFHEQYF
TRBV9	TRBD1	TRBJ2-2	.	TGTGCCAGCAGCCCCCTGACAGGGAGTTCCGGGGAGCTGTTTTTT	CASSPLTGSSGELFF
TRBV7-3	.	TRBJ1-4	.	TGTGCCAGCTCGGGGGGGCGAGGTGAAAAACTGTTTTTT	CASSGGRGEKLFF
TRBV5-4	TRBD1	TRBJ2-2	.	TGTGCCAGCAGCTTGGGACAGGGGTTTAGGACCGGGGAGCTGTTTTTT	CASSLGQGFRTGELFF
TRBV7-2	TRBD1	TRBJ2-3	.	TGTGCCAGCAGCCCGAGGGGGCGCGAAGATACGCAGTATTTT	CASSPRGREDTQYF
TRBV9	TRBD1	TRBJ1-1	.	TGTGCCAGCAGCGTAGGACAGGGGGGCACTGAAGCTTTCTTT	CASSVGQGGTEAFF